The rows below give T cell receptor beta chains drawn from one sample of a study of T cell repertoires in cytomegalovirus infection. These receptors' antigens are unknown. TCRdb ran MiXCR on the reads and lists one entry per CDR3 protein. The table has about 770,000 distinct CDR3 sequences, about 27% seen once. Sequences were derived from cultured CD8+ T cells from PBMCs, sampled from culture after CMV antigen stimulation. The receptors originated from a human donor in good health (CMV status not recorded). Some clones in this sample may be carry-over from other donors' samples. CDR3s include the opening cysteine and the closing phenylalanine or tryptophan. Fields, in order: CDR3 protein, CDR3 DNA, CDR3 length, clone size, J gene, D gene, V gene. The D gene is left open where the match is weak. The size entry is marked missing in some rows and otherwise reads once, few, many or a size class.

cdr3_aa: CASSLSPDRAGWGQPQHF
cdr3_nt: TGTGCCAGCAGTCTATCCCCCGACAGGGCGGGATGGGGTCAGCCCCAGCATTTT
cdr3_length: 18
clone_size: few
j_call: TRBJ1-5
d_call: TRBD1
v_call: TRBV27

cdr3_aa: CSARDFRQGGNREQFF
cdr3_nt: TGCAGTGCTAGAGATTTCAGGCAGGGGGGTAACAGGGAGCAGTTCTTC
cdr3_length: 16
clone_size: few
j_call: TRBJ2-1
d_call: .
v_call: TRBV20-1

cdr3_aa: CSAPDGPLAFF
cdr3_nt: TGCAGTGCACCCGACGGCCCCTTGGCTTTCTTT
cdr3_length: 11
clone_size: few
j_call: TRBJ1-1
d_call: .
v_call: TRBV20-1

cdr3_aa: CASSLDRVTRGNTEAFF
cdr3_nt: TGTGCCAGCAGCTTGGACAGGGTTACGCGTGGGAACACTGAAGCTTTCTTT
cdr3_length: 17
clone_size: .
j_call: TRBJ1-1
d_call: TRBD1
v_call: TRBV7-2

cdr3_aa: CASSYSGGAGYNEQFF
cdr3_nt: TGTGCCAGCAGTTATAGCGGGGGGGCTGGTTACAATGAGCAGTTCTTC
cdr3_length: 16
clone_size: many
j_call: TRBJ2-1
d_call: TRBD2
v_call: TRBV7-2

cdr3_aa: CASRKDGYGYTF
cdr3_nt: TGTGCCAGCAGAAAGGACGGCTATGGCTACACCTTC
cdr3_length: 12
clone_size: few
j_call: TRBJ1-2
d_call: .
v_call: TRBV6-5

cdr3_aa: CASGRGSGYTF
cdr3_nt: TGTGCCAGCGGCAGGGGGAGCGGCTACACCTTC
cdr3_length: 11
clone_size: once
j_call: TRBJ1-2
d_call: TRBD1
v_call: TRBV27

cdr3_aa: CASSYYSGGNTGELFF
cdr3_nt: TGTGCCAGCAGTTACTATAGCGGGGGAAACACCGGGGAGCTGTTTTTT
cdr3_length: 16
clone_size: .
j_call: TRBJ2-2
d_call: TRBD2
v_call: TRBV6-2/TRBV6-3

cdr3_aa: CASSYVSGAGGMNTEAFF
cdr3_nt: TGTGCCAGCAGTTACGTGTCAGGGGCCGGGGGTATGAACACTGAAGCTTTCTTT
cdr3_length: 18
clone_size: .
j_call: TRBJ1-1
d_call: .
v_call: TRBV6-2/TRBV6-3

cdr3_aa: CASTQESSYNSPLHF
cdr3_nt: TGTGCCAGCACACAGGAGAGCTCCTATAATTCACCCCTCCACTTT
cdr3_length: 15
clone_size: few
j_call: TRBJ1-6
d_call: .
v_call: TRBV2

cdr3_aa: CSVSGLNPSNTGELFF
cdr3_nt: TGCAGCGTCTCGGGACTTAATCCTTCGAACACCGGGGAGCTGTTTTTT
cdr3_length: 16
clone_size: .
j_call: TRBJ2-2
d_call: .
v_call: TRBV29-1

cdr3_aa: CASLPGGSNYGYTF
cdr3_nt: TGTGCCAGCCTTCCTGGGGGGTCCAACTATGGCTACACCTTC
cdr3_length: 14
clone_size: many
j_call: TRBJ1-2
d_call: .
v_call: TRBV7-2

cdr3_aa: CASSSRGLDTQYF
cdr3_nt: TGTGCCAGCAGCTCAAGAGGCTTAGATACGCAGTATTTT
cdr3_length: 13
clone_size: many
j_call: TRBJ2-3
d_call: .
v_call: TRBV7-8

cdr3_aa: CASSEALAEAFF
cdr3_nt: TGTGCCAGCAGTGAAGCTCTCGCTGAAGCTTTCTTT
cdr3_length: 12
clone_size: once
j_call: TRBJ1-1
d_call: .
v_call: TRBV6-1

cdr3_aa: CASSSGLGKTQYF
cdr3_nt: TGTGCCAGCAGTTCCGGGCTTGGGAAGACCCAGTACTTC
cdr3_length: 13
clone_size: .
j_call: TRBJ2-5
d_call: .
v_call: TRBV6-6

cdr3_aa: CASSLDANTEAFF
cdr3_nt: TGTGCCAGCAGCTTGGATGCGAACACTGAAGCTTTCTTT
cdr3_length: 13
clone_size: many
j_call: TRBJ1-1
d_call: .
v_call: TRBV7-6

cdr3_aa: CASTPWGLATNEKLFF
cdr3_nt: TGTGCCAGCACCCCGTGGGGGCTTGCAACTAATGAAAAACTGTTTTTT
cdr3_length: 16
clone_size: few
j_call: TRBJ1-4
d_call: .
v_call: TRBV6-1

cdr3_aa: CSVDATAAGNTIYF
cdr3_nt: TGCAGCGTTGATGCGACAGCGGCCGGAAACACCATATATTTT
cdr3_length: 14
clone_size: .
j_call: TRBJ1-3
d_call: .
v_call: TRBV29-1

cdr3_aa: CASSTGKNIQYF
cdr3_nt: TGTGCCAGCAGCACCGGGAAAAACATTCAGTACTTC
cdr3_length: 12
clone_size: .
j_call: TRBJ2-4
d_call: .
v_call: TRBV27

cdr3_aa: CASSSRLAGGSSTDTQYF
cdr3_nt: TGTGCCAGCAGTTCCCGACTAGCGGGGGGATCTAGCACAGATACGCAGTATTTT
cdr3_length: 18
clone_size: .
j_call: TRBJ2-3
d_call: TRBD2
v_call: TRBV6-2/TRBV6-3

cdr3_aa: CASATGMRETQYF
cdr3_nt: TGTGCCAGCGCCACAGGGATGCGGGAGACCCAGTACTTC
cdr3_length: 13
clone_size: few
j_call: TRBJ2-5
d_call: .
v_call: TRBV6-5

cdr3_aa: CASASIRDRDHTEAFF
cdr3_nt: TGTGCCAGCGCCTCAATCCGGGACAGGGACCACACTGAAGCTTTCTTT
cdr3_length: 16
clone_size: many
j_call: TRBJ1-1
d_call: TRBD1
v_call: TRBV7-2

cdr3_aa: CASSDFASRNTEAFF
cdr3_nt: TGTGCCAGCAGTGATTTCGCCAGCCGGAACACTGAAGCTTTCTTT
cdr3_length: 15
clone_size: few
j_call: TRBJ1-1
d_call: .
v_call: TRBV6-1

cdr3_aa: CASSQGDPWVANYGYTF
cdr3_nt: TGTGCCAGCAGCCAAGGGGATCCGTGGGTGGCTAACTATGGCTACACCTTC
cdr3_length: 17
clone_size: .
j_call: TRBJ1-2
d_call: .
v_call: TRBV3-1

cdr3_aa: CASSSRHFIHQAFF
cdr3_nt: TGTGCCAGCAGCTCGCGACACTTTATACACCAAGCTTTCTTT
cdr3_length: 14
clone_size: few
j_call: TRBJ1-1
d_call: .
v_call: TRBV7-2

cdr3_aa: CAISESRQVSRYGYTF
cdr3_nt: TGTGCCATCAGTGAGTCGAGACAGGTGTCTCGGTATGGCTACACCTTC
cdr3_length: 16
clone_size: .
j_call: TRBJ1-2
d_call: .
v_call: TRBV10-3

cdr3_aa: CASSFGGLSYEQYF
cdr3_nt: TGTGCCAGCAGTTTCGGGGGGCTGTCCTACGAGCAGTACTTC
cdr3_length: 14
clone_size: few
j_call: TRBJ2-7
d_call: .
v_call: TRBV12-3/TRBV12-4

cdr3_aa: CATSRDLLGGYTF
cdr3_nt: TGTGCCACCAGCAGAGATCTACTCGGGGGCTACACCTTC
cdr3_length: 13
clone_size: .
j_call: TRBJ1-2
d_call: .
v_call: TRBV15

cdr3_aa: CASRSQGLAGGPYEQYF
cdr3_nt: TGTGCCAGCAGGTCTCAGGGACTAGCGGGGGGTCCCTACGAGCAGTACTTC
cdr3_length: 17
clone_size: many
j_call: TRBJ2-7
d_call: TRBD2
v_call: TRBV7-2

cdr3_aa: CASSFGGIVNEQFF
cdr3_nt: TGTGCCAGCAGTTTCGGGGGGATTGTCAATGAGCAGTTCTTC
cdr3_length: 14
clone_size: .
j_call: TRBJ2-1
d_call: TRBD2
v_call: TRBV27

cdr3_aa: CASSYHQGARETQYF
cdr3_nt: TGTGCCAGCAGTTACCACCAGGGGGCCAGGGAGACCCAGTACTTC
cdr3_length: 15
clone_size: .
j_call: TRBJ2-5
d_call: TRBD1
v_call: TRBV12-3/TRBV12-4

cdr3_aa: CASSRGQGARTGELFF
cdr3_nt: TGTGCCAGCAGTCGGGGACAGGGGGCGCGGACCGGGGAGCTGTTTTTT
cdr3_length: 16
clone_size: .
j_call: TRBJ2-2
d_call: TRBD1
v_call: TRBV28

cdr3_aa: CASSLNWGTEAFF
cdr3_nt: TGTGCCAGCAGCTTGAACTGGGGGACTGAAGCTTTCTTT
cdr3_length: 13
clone_size: .
j_call: TRBJ1-1
d_call: .
v_call: TRBV11-2

cdr3_aa: CASSGGTGGADTQYF
cdr3_nt: TGTGCCAGCAGTGGAGGGACAGGGGGCGCAGATACGCAGTATTTT
cdr3_length: 15
clone_size: many
j_call: TRBJ2-3
d_call: TRBD1
v_call: TRBV6-4

cdr3_aa: CANKRTGNAYEQYF
cdr3_nt: TGTGCCAATAAGAGGACAGGTAACGCCTACGAGCAGTACTTC
cdr3_length: 14
clone_size: few
j_call: TRBJ2-7
d_call: TRBD1
v_call: TRBV2

cdr3_aa: CASSFLGTGGYKGYTF
cdr3_nt: TGTGCCAGCAGCTTCCTCGGGACAGGGGGCTATAAGGGCTACACCTTC
cdr3_length: 16
clone_size: .
j_call: TRBJ1-2
d_call: TRBD1
v_call: TRBV12-3/TRBV12-4

cdr3_aa: CASSSSDRPEAFF
cdr3_nt: TGTGCCAGCAGCTCTTCGGACCGCCCTGAAGCTTTCTTT
cdr3_length: 13
clone_size: many
j_call: TRBJ1-1
d_call: .
v_call: TRBV7-8

cdr3_aa: CATSREEQGDPLF
cdr3_nt: TGTGCCACCAGCAGAGAGGAACAGGGGGACCCCCTTTTC
cdr3_length: 13
clone_size: few
j_call: TRBJ2-4
d_call: TRBD1
v_call: TRBV15

cdr3_aa: CASSSRPFGQPNTEAFF
cdr3_nt: TGTGCCAGCAGCTCAAGGCCATTTGGACAGCCGAACACTGAAGCTTTCTTT
cdr3_length: 17
clone_size: .
j_call: TRBJ1-1
d_call: .
v_call: TRBV9

cdr3_aa: CASSYRDRVNTEAFF
cdr3_nt: TGTGCCAGCAGTTACAGGGACAGGGTGAACACTGAAGCTTTCTTT
cdr3_length: 15
clone_size: many
j_call: TRBJ1-1
d_call: TRBD1
v_call: TRBV6-6

cdr3_aa: CSAPRDRDTTNEKLFF
cdr3_nt: TGCAGTGCCCCGCGGGACAGAGACACAACTAATGAAAAACTGTTTTTT
cdr3_length: 16
clone_size: few
j_call: TRBJ1-4
d_call: TRBD1
v_call: TRBV20-1

cdr3_aa: CASSYAPGGKQPQHF
cdr3_nt: TGTGCCAGCAGTTACGCCCCGGGGGGCAAGCAGCCCCAGCATTTT
cdr3_length: 15
clone_size: .
j_call: TRBJ1-5
d_call: .
v_call: TRBV6-5

cdr3_aa: CASSQAPKPNYGYTF
cdr3_nt: TGCGCCAGCAGCCAAGCCCCGAAACCCAACTATGGCTACACCTTC
cdr3_length: 15
clone_size: few
j_call: TRBJ1-2
d_call: .
v_call: TRBV4-1

cdr3_aa: CASSLGVGANVLTF
cdr3_nt: TGTGCCAGCAGCTTAGGGGTCGGGGCCAACGTCCTGACTTTC
cdr3_length: 14
clone_size: .
j_call: TRBJ2-6
d_call: .
v_call: TRBV7-9

cdr3_aa: CASSLFSLGGDTQYF
cdr3_nt: TGTGCCAGCAGTTTGTTTTCGCTAGGGGGAGATACGCAGTATTTT
cdr3_length: 15
clone_size: .
j_call: TRBJ2-3
d_call: .
v_call: TRBV27

cdr3_aa: CASSLSSGTFSYEQYF
cdr3_nt: TGTGCCAGCAGCTTATCTTCGGGGACCTTCTCCTACGAGCAGTACTTC
cdr3_length: 16
clone_size: few
j_call: TRBJ2-7
d_call: .
v_call: TRBV7-6

cdr3_aa: CASSEEQGYEQYF
cdr3_nt: TGTGCCAGCAGTGAAGAACAGGGCTACGAGCAGTACTTC
cdr3_length: 13
clone_size: .
j_call: TRBJ2-7
d_call: .
v_call: TRBV6-1

cdr3_aa: CASSYGVIPSYEQYF
cdr3_nt: TGTGCCAGCAGCTATGGTGTCATCCCCTCCTACGAGCAGTACTTC
cdr3_length: 15
clone_size: .
j_call: TRBJ2-7
d_call: .
v_call: TRBV27